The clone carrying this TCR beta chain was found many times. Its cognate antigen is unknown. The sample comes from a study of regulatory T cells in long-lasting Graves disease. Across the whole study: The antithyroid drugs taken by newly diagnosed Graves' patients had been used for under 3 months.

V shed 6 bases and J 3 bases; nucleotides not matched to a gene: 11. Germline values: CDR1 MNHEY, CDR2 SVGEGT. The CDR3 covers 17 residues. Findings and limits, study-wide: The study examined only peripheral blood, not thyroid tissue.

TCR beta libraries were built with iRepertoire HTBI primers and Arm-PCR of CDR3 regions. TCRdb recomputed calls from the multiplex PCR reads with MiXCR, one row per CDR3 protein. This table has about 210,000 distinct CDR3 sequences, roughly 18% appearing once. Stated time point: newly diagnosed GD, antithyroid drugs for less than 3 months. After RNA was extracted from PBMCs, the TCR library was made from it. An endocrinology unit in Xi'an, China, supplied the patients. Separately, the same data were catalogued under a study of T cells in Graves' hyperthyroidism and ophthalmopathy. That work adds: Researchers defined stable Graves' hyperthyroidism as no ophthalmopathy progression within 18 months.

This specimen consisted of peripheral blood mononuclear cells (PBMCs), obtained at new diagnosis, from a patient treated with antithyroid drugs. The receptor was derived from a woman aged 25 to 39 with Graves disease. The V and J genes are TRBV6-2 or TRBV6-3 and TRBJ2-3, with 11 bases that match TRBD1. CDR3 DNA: TGTGCCAGCAGCAAGCCTCCGGGACAGGGGGTAACAGATACGCAGTATTTT. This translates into CASSKPPGQGVTDTQYF.